This is a list of T cell receptor beta chains from one sample in a study of tumor-infiltrating lymphocytes in primary liver carcinoma. From the multiplex PCR reads, TCRdb called clonotypes with MiXCR, one entry per CDR3 protein. The sample lists 90,000 to 150,000 distinct CDR3 sequences, under 70% occurring once. Sequenced sample: tumor-adjacent normal liver tissue. The receptors were sampled from a woman in her fifties or sixties with primary liver carcinoma and hepatitis B virus infection. CDR3s include the opening cysteine and the closing phenylalanine or tryptophan. The D gene is left open where the match is weak. Clone size is not always given. Where it is, it says once, few, many or a class for expanded clones.

J,size,D,V,CDR3,DNA
TRBJ2-2,NA,TRBD2,TRBV12-3/TRBV12-4,CASGSGGDTGELFF,TGTGCCAGCGGGTCGGGAGGGGATACCGGGGAGCTGTTTTTT
TRBJ2-4,once,NA,TRBV13,CASSWGVSGQTKNTQYF,TGTGCCAGCAGCTGGGGGGTATCCGGACAGACCAAAAACACTCAGTACTTC
TRBJ2-7,few,NA,TRBV4-1,CASSQDGARLGEQYF,TGCGCCAGCAGCCAAGACGGCGCAAGGTTAGGAGAGCAGTACTTC
TRBJ2-7,few,NA,TRBV7-6,CASSDSSTGYYEQYF,TGTGCCAGCAGCGATTCCTCAACGGGATATTACGAGCAGTACTTC
TRBJ1-5,NA,NA,TRBV7-8,CVSSLAGRDAQPQHF,TGTGTGAGCAGCTTAGCGGGCAGGGACGCCCAGCCCCAGCATTTT
TRBJ1-5,few,NA,TRBV11-3,CASSPQHF,TGTGCTAGCAGCCCCCAGCATTTT
TRBJ1-6,few,NA,TRBV5-6,CASSLVALGSPLHF,TGTGCCAGCAGCTTGGTAGCACTGGGATCACCCCTCCACTTT
TRBJ1-2,many,NA,TRBV4-1,CASSQDWGGTNYGYTF,TGCGCCAGCAGCCAAGATTGGGGGGGGACCAACTATGGCTACACCTTC
TRBJ2-2,NA,NA,TRBV29-1,CSVEFTSSWELFF,TGCAGCGTTGAATTTACTAGTTCCTGGGAGCTGTTTTTT
TRBJ2-4,NA,TRBD1,TRBV11-2,CASSLGQGWPKNTQYF,TGTGCCAGCAGCCTCGGACAGGGGTGGCCAAAAAACACTCAGTACTTC
TRBJ2-7,many,NA,TRBV28,CASSLGIWEQYF,TGTGCCAGCAGTTTAGGCATTTGGGAGCAGTACTTC
TRBJ2-1,NA,NA,TRBV20-1,CSADPPGVNEQFF,TGCAGTGCCGACCCTCCGGGTGTAAATGAGCAGTTCTTC
TRBJ2-3,NA,NA,TRBV4-1,CVNSQDYAYADTQYF,TGCGTCAACAGCCAAGACTACGCTTACGCAGATACGCAGTATTTT
TRBJ2-1,NA,TRBD2,TRBV11-2,CTSSLAGGSLEQFF,TGCACCAGCAGCTTAGCGGGAGGGTCGCTTGAGCAGTTCTTC
TRBJ2-1,NA,NA,TRBV29-1,CSVELAGSLGNDQFF,TGCAGCGTTGAACTCGCGGGAAGCCTCGGCAATGATCAGTTCTTC
TRBJ1-1,few,NA,TRBV20-1,CSALTGGTNTEAFF,TGCAGTGCTCTCACAGGAGGGACGAACACTGAAGCTTTCTTT
TRBJ1-1,NA,TRBD1,TRBV5-4,CASNLQGGNTETFF,TGTGCCAGCAACTTACAGGGGGGGAACACTGAAACTTTCTTT
TRBJ1-5,many,NA,TRBV29-1,CSVMDSFNQPQHF,TGCAGCGTGATGGACAGCTTCAATCAGCCCCAGCATTTT
TRBJ1-1,NA,TRBD1,TRBV12-3/TRBV12-4,CASSTGQGGDWSFRAFF,TGTGCCAGCAGCACAGGACAGGGGGGCGACTGGTCTTTTCGAGCTTTTTTT
TRBJ2-3,NA,NA,TRBV11-2,CASNHGIGSLSDTQYF,TGTGCCAGCAACCATGGTATTGGGAGTTTGTCAGATACGCAGTATTTT
TRBJ1-3,NA,NA,TRBV5-1,CASSLAGPGPGNTIYF,TGCGCCAGCAGCCTTGCCGGGCCGGGCCCTGGAAACACCATATATTTT
TRBJ2-1,many,NA,TRBV6-2/TRBV6-3,CASSYPLGGPRNEQFF,TGTGCCAGCAGTTACCCTCTTGGAGGGCCGCGGAATGAGCAGTTCTTC
TRBJ1-2,NA,NA,TRBV6-5,CAITTGRHYGYTF,TGTGCCATTACTACAGGGCGACACTATGGCTACACCTTC
TRBJ2-1,NA,NA,TRBV6-6,CAGGFLKGGDEFF,TGTGCCGGCGGTTTCTTGAAGGGGGGCGATGAGTTCTTC
TRBJ2-5,NA,NA,TRBV4-1,CASSQISTEEIQYF,TGCGCCAGCAGCCAAATCAGTACCGAAGAGATCCAGTACTTT
TRBJ2-3,NA,NA,TRBV5-1,CASSLDLSRSTDTQYF,TGCGCCAGCAGCTTGGACCTCTCACGGAGCACAGATACGCAGTATTTT
TRBJ1-2,NA,TRBD1,TRBV29-1,CSVPPGDRRGGYTF,TGCAGCGTCCCCCCCGGGGACAGGAGGGGTGGCTACACCTTC
TRBJ2-4,NA,TRBD2,TRBV11-2,CASSPSRVLSGRDIQYF,TGTGCCAGCAGCCCAAGCAGGGTACTAAGTGGGAGGGACATTCAGTACTTC
TRBJ2-7,NA,TRBD2,TRBV4-1,CASNQVTSGSVQYF,TGCGCCAGCAACCAAGTCACTAGCGGGAGCGTGCAGTACTTC
TRBJ2-2,NA,TRBD2,TRBV5-1,CASSSRTSGVNTGELFF,TGCGCCAGCAGCTCGCGTACTAGCGGGGTGAACACCGGGGAGCTGTTTTTT
TRBJ2-3,NA,NA,TRBV5-1,CARCSWTDSTDTQYF,TGCGCCAGATGCTCCTGGACAGACAGCACAGATACGCAGTATTTT
TRBJ2-2,NA,NA,TRBV29-1,CSVRHGAGELFF,TGCAGCGTCCGACATGGGGCCGGAGAGCTGTTTTTT
TRBJ2-3,NA,TRBD1,TRBV11-2,CASNLDGQAIADTQYF,TGTGCCAGCAACTTAGACGGACAGGCGATCGCAGATACGCAGTATTTT
TRBJ2-7,once,NA,TRBV12-3/TRBV12-4,CASSLAQSHEQYF,TGTGCCAGCAGTTTAGCGCAGAGCCACGAACAGTACTTC
TRBJ2-7,once,NA,TRBV28,CASNLVSYEQYF,TGTGCCAGCAACTTGGTCTCCTACGAGCAGTACTTC
TRBJ2-5,few,NA,TRBV14,CASSQDLVIQETQYF,TGCGCCAGCAGCCAAGATCTAGTCATTCAAGAGACCCAGTACTTC
TRBJ2-2,NA,TRBD2,TRBV5-5,CASSPGGSSGELFF,TGTGCCAGCAGCCCCGGGGGGAGCTCCGGGGAGCTGTTTTTT
TRBJ2-2,NA,NA,TRBV29-1,CSAGLTGELFF,TGCAGCGCAGGATTAACCGGGGAGCTGTTTTTT
TRBJ2-2,once,TRBD2,TRBV7-9,CVSSLRDGRVDTGELFF,TGTGTCAGCAGTTTAAGGGACGGGAGGGTAGACACCGGGGAGCTGTTTTTT
TRBJ2-3,NA,NA,TRBV6-2/TRBV6-3,CASSYGPGRGTDTQCF,TGTGCCAGCAGTTACGGGCCCGGAAGAGGCACAGATACGCAGTGTTTT
TRBJ2-1,NA,NA,TRBV6-1,CASCEARYRVQFF,TGTGCCAGCTGTGAAGCCCGTTATAGGGTACAGTTCTTC
TRBJ2-3,NA,TRBD2,TRBV4-1,CTSSQDSGGSRSDTQYF,TGCACCAGCAGTCAAGATTCGGGCGGGAGTAGGTCAGATACGCAGTATTTT
TRBJ2-7,many,NA,TRBV14,CASSQVVSEQYF,TGTGCCAGCAGCCAAGTGGTAAGCGAGCAGTACTTC
TRBJ2-1,NA,NA,TRBV10-1,CASSEIGTGANNEQFF,TGCGCCAGCAGTGAGATCGGTACGGGAGCTAACAATGAGCAGTTCTTC
TRBJ1-5,NA,NA,TRBV12-3/TRBV12-4,CASSPQVRRDQPQHF,TGTGCCAGCAGTCCACAGGTGAGAAGGGATCAGCCCCAGCATTTT
TRBJ2-3,many,TRBD2,TRBV28,CASSSGLAGYTDTQYF,TGTGCCAGCAGTTCGGGACTAGCGGGTTACACAGATACGCAGTATTTT
TRBJ2-5,once,NA,TRBV12-3/TRBV12-4,CASSWGTSPGETRCF,TGTGCCAGCAGTTGGGGGACTTCGCCAGGAGAGACCCGGTGCTTC
TRBJ2-1,NA,NA,TRBV14,CASSQADMRGLSYNEQFF,TGTGCCAGCAGCCAAGCCGACATGCGGGGCCTATCCTACAATGAGCAGTTCTTC
TRBJ2-3,many,TRBD2,TRBV5-4,CASSPGRGTDTQYF,TGTGCCAGCAGCCCGGGGAGGGGTACAGATACGCAGTATTTT
TRBJ2-7,NA,TRBD1,TRBV28,CASSPRGTGGYEHYF,TGTGCCAGCAGTCCACGGGGGACAGGAGGCTACGAGCACTACTTC
TRBJ2-1,many,TRBD2,TRBV25-1,CASSELQGASGRSHNEQFF,TGTGCCAGCAGTGAACTCCAGGGGGCTAGCGGGAGAAGTCACAATGAGCAGTTCTTC
TRBJ2-3,NA,TRBD2,TRBV20-1,CSARDSGRRGGIDTQYF,TGCAGTGCTAGGGATAGCGGGAGGCGAGGCGGGATAGATACGCAGTATTTT
TRBJ2-5,many,TRBD1,TRBV4-2,CASSPRQGHMGETQYF,TGTGCCAGCAGCCCTCGACAGGGTCATATGGGGGAGACCCAGTACTTC
TRBJ2-3,NA,NA,TRBV11-1,CASNLENSRATDTQYF,TGTGCCAGCAACTTGGAGAACTCGCGGGCCACAGATACACAGTATTTT